This passage covers 12 T cell receptor beta chains from one sample sequenced in a study of T cells in women clearing cervical HPV infection. Measured with immunoSEQ multiplex PCR; TCRdb has only the in-frame clones, and not every one. The repertoire shows 30,000 to 35,000 clones; the top ten hold 1.4%. The specimen was blood buffy coat. Receptors were obtained from a woman aged 18 to 75 with a cervical HPV16 infection that either progressed to CIN3+ or cleared (not recorded which).

Concerning this clone: The read gets to within 3 residues of the CDR3 end, and the germline J gene fills in the rest. This chain links TRBV30 with TRBJ2-2; D is unresolved. The CDR3 spans 11 residues. Per the germline V gene, CDR1 is GTSNPN and CDR2 is SVGIG (reference sequence). The CDR3 here is CAWSFEWALFF. The DNA read from the CDR3 is TGTGCCTGGAGTTTCGAATGGGCG.

The CDR3 loop reads CASSLSGGRDTQYF. CDR3 DNA, as far as it was read: TGTGCCAGCAGCTTATCCGGGGGGAGAGATACG. The rearrangement joins TRBV7-9 to TRBJ2-3; TRBD2 matches at 7 bases. The read comes to an end 3 residues before the CDR3 does, leaving the germline J gene to fill in the end. This CDR3 has 14 amino acids. The germline V gene encodes CDR1 SEHNR and CDR2 FQNEAQ (reference sequence). V lost 2 bases, J lost 5 bases, and 4 bases stayed unmatched.

A note on this clone: From the germline J gene comes the end of the CDR3, since the read stops 3 residues before it. V usage is TRBV5-6 and J usage is TRBJ1-6; possible D gene TRBD1, 5 bases. The CDR3 is made up of 15 amino acids. Germline CDR1 and CDR2: SGHDT and YYEEEE. The V end was cut by 0 bases, the J end by 5 bases, with 9 bases between. Incomplete CDR3 DNA: TGTGCCAGCAGCTTGGTGGGGCCGAATAATTCACCC. This translates into CASSLVGPNNSP. The CDR3 in full is CASSLVGPNNSPLHF.

Comment on this clone: The sequenced fragment ends 3 residues before the CDR3 boundary, so the rest is inferred from the germline J gene. This sample also contains other DNA sequences that code for the same CDR3. The V gene is TRBV19, the J gene TRBJ1-1; TRBD1 matches 7 bases. CDR3 length: 14 residues. CDR1 is LNHDA and CDR2 is SQIVND in the germline V gene (reference sequence). V lost 7 bases, J lost 1 base, and 6 bases stayed unmatched. CDR3 bases read: TGTGCCAGTACGCCGACAGGGAGGAACACTGAA. Translation gives CASTPTGRNTE. The entire CDR3 sequence reads CASTPTGRNTEAFF. Based on the CDR3 plus reference TRBV19 and TRBJ1-1, the full variable domain is DGGITQSPKYLFRKEGQNVTLSCEQNLNHDAMYWYRQDPGQGLRLIYYSQIVNDFQKGDIAEGYSVSREKKESFPLTVTSAQKNPTAFYLCASTPTGRNTEAFFGQGTRLTVV.

Concerning this clone itself: The CDR3 end lies 3 residues beyond the end of the read and is filled in from the germline J gene. The V and J genes are TRBV2 and TRBJ1-4, with a tentative D call TRBD1 (5 bases). V lost 7 bases and J 0 bases, leaving 9 bases between the germline ends. Germline V gene data show CDR1 as SNHLY and CDR2 as FYNNEI. CDR3 size: 14 residues. The chain's CDR3 is CASNRGSTNEKLFF. CDR3 DNA, as far as it was read: TGTGCCAGCAATCGGGGGTCAACTAATGAAAAA.

In regard to this clone: Sequencing ends 3 residues short of the CDR3 end; the germline J gene provides the rest. The chain links TRBV7-6 to TRBJ2-5; 13 bases fit TRBD2. V was pared by 0 bases and J by 2 bases, with 0 bases of the junction left unmatched. The CDR3 length is 16 residues. The germline CDR1 and CDR2 sequences are SGHVS and FNYEAQ. CDR3 DNA, as far as it was read: TGTGCCAGCAGCTTAGCACTAGCGGGGGGGCAAGAGACC. Translation gives CASSLALAGGQET. The whole CDR3 protein reads CASSLALAGGQETQYF.

Note on this clone: The CDR3 extends 3 residues past the end of the read, so its final part is completed from the germline J gene. The rearrangement uses TRBV7-3 and TRBJ2-7; 9 nucleotides align to TRBD1. The CDR3 sequence is 14 residues long. Germline-derived CDR1 and CDR2 are SGHTA and FQGTGA. The junction had 1 base not matched to a gene; V was cut back by 1 base and J by 3 bases. The CDR3 sequence is CASSLRGQGYEQYF. The covered CDR3 bases are TGTGCCAGCAGCTTAAGGGGACAGGGCTACGAG. Drawing the rest from reference TRBV7-3 and TRBJ2-7, the complete variable domain is GAGVSQTPSNKVTEKGKYVELRCDPISGHTALYWYRQSLGQGPEFLIYFQGTGAADDSGLPNDRFFAVRPEGSVSTLKIQRTERGDSAVYLCASSLRGQGYEQYFGPGTRLTVT.

A word on this clone: The read ends 3 residues early relative to the CDR3; the germline J gene fills the gap. The genes are TRBV2 and TRBJ2-3, with D perhaps matching TRBD1 (6 bases). Trimming removed 4 bases at V and 7 bases at J, with 9 bases between. CDR1 and CDR2 from the germline V gene are SNHLY and FYNNEI. The CDR3 runs 12 residues. The CDR3: CASSGTVNTQYF. The sequenced CDR3 bases are TGTGCCAGCAGTGGGACAGTCAATACG.

Of note for this clone: The read ends 3 residues before the CDR3 terminus; that terminus is restored from the germline J gene. The J gene is TRBJ2-5, the V gene TRBV13, with TRBD2 identical over 7 bases. With 5 bases clipped from V and 4 bases from J, the junction kept 7 bases outside the gene matches. CDR3 size: 14 residues. Germline V gene lookup returns CDR1 PRHDT and CDR2 FYEKMQ (reference sequence). Partial CDR3 DNA: TGTGCCAGCAGCCCGTGGCTAGCGGCAGAGACC. Protein sequence: CASSPWLAAET. The full CDR3 is CASSPWLAAETQYF.

The CDR3 region is CSVTGLAGVTDTQYF. The sequenced part of the CDR3 DNA is TGCAGTGTTACGGGACTAGCGGGGGTCACAGATACG. The rearrangement joins TRBV20-1 to TRBJ2-3; 14 bases match TRBD2. The read gets to within 3 residues of the CDR3 end, and the germline J gene fills in the rest. Per the germline V gene, CDR1 is DFQATT and CDR2 is SNEGSKA (reference sequence). V lost 7 bases, J lost 2 bases, and 5 bases stayed unmatched. This CDR3 has 15 residues.

Note on this clone: The read ends 3 residues early relative to the CDR3; the germline J gene fills the gap. This chain connects TRBV6-2 or TRBV6-3 to TRBJ2-1; 12 nucleotides line up with TRBD2. The CDR3 sequence is 16 residues long. V dropped 5 bases and J dropped 6; count of bases not matched to a gene: 8. Germline lookup yields CDR1 MNHEY and CDR2 SVGEGT. CDR3 sequence reads: CASSNPSGGAPNEQFF. The part of the CDR3 DNA that was read is TGTGCCAGCAGTAATCCTAGCGGGGGGGCCCCCAATGAG.

As for this clone: The read stops 3 residues short of the end of the CDR3; the missing end is completed from the germline J gene. This chain connects TRBV5-1 to TRBJ1-3; TRBD1 matches 7 bases. The CDR3 sequence is 19 residues long. With V trimmed by 1 base and J by 4 bases, 17 bases remained unmatched. CDR1 is SGHRS, CDR2 YFSETQ, per germline. CDR3 DNA (partial): TGCGCCAGCAGCTTGTGGGGGCTCCGGGACAGTGGAGGGGGAAACACC. Translating gives CASSLWGLRDSGGGNT. The full CDR3 is CASSLWGLRDSGGGNTIYF.